This T cell receptor (beta chain) was identified during a study of shared clonotypes between healthy human individuals. The overall study: A donor's plate count was three for CD4 naive and three for CD4 memory; CD8 naive had two and CD8 memory one. Findings and caveats of the study: As a rule, naive subsets had a larger estimated richness than memory subsets.

V was trimmed by 2 bases and J by 5 bases, leaving 6 bases between them. The CDR3 loop spans 12 amino acids. CDR1 is LGHNA and CDR2 is YSLEER in the germline V gene. In this sample, this clone turned up a few times. Its antigen is as yet unknown. It was CD45RO-negative cells, positively selected for CCR7, that made up naive CD8 cells, with terminally differentiated effector memory CD45RA+ cells excluded. Measured with immunoSEQ multiplex PCR; TCRdb has only the in-frame clones, and not every one. The sample lists about 2,100,000 clones, about 92% occurring once. The sequenced material came from naive CD8+ T cells from PBMCs. J is TRBJ1-1 and V is TRBV4-3; weak D call: TRBD1 (5 bases). This sequence was found in a man aged 18 to 30 in good health. Some clones in this sample may be carry-over from other donors' samples. CDR3 nucleotides: TGCGCCAGCAGCCAAAGGGGTACTGAAGCTTTCTTT. As protein: CASSQRGTEAFF.